This T cell receptor beta chain was retrieved from a study of cytotoxic CD8 clonotypes in ibrutinib-treated CLL. Background on the study: More than 9 relapsed/refractory, roughly 15 treatment-naive; some 17 IGHV unmutated.

Study-wide results and limits: At baseline, clonality was higher than in age-matched healthy donors and correlated with CD8+ counts. Clonotypes that were public were uncommon, and they contracted or stayed stable on treatment.

This clone was counted only a few times. Its specificity is not known. A junction end diverges from the germline sequence, so it may reflect a read error. The CDR3 is 17 residues long. The germline CDR1 and CDR2 sequences are SSHAT and FNYEAQ (reference sequence). The data were produced by immunoSEQ multiplex PCR, yet TCRdb's version contains in-frame clones alone and is incomplete. The repertoire holds hundreds of thousands of clones, with more than 65% as singletons. This TCR was sampled from a human donor with chronic lymphocytic leukemia. This chain uses TRBV7-7 with TRBJ2-7, with 10 nucleotides matching TRBD2. This sample comprised PBMCs, obtained before ibrutinib treatment. The CDR3 coding sequence is TGTGCTAGCAGCCTAGTTGGTGGGACTAGCGTTACATACGAGCAGTACTTC. This translates into CASSLVGGTSVTYEQYF.